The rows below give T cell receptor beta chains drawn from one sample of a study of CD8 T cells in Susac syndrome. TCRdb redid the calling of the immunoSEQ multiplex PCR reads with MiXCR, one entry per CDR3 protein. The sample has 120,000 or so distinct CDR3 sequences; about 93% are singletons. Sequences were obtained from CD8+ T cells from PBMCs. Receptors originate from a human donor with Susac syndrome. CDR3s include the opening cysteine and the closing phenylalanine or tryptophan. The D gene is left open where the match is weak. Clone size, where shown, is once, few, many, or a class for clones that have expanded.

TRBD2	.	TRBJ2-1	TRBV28	TGTGCCAGCAGTTGGGCGGGGGGGCCAAATGAGCAGTTCTTC	CASSWAGGPNEQFF
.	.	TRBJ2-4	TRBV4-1	TGCGCCAGCAGCCCCGAGGGGGAGATGAGGAACATTCAGTACTTC	CASSPEGEMRNIQYF
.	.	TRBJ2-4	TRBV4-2	TGTGCCAGCAGCACAACATGGACGGGGGCCAACAAAAACATTCAGTACTTC	CASSTTWTGANKNIQYF
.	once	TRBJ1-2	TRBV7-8	TGTGCCAGCAGCTCTGCCAGGGAACGCCACTATGGCTACACCTTC	CASSSARERHYGYTF
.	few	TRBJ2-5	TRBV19	TGTGCCAGTAGTACCCCCCTAGCACAAGAGACCCAGTACTTC	CASSTPLAQETQYF
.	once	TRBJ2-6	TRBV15	TGTGCCACCAGCGCGGGGACAGCCGATCCTGGGGCCAACGTCCTGACTTTC	CATSAGTADPGANVLTF
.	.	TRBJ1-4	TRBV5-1	TGCGCCAGCAGCGCCGCGAGGACCCTGAATGAAAAACTGTTTTTT	CASSAARTLNEKLFF
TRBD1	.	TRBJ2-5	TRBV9	TGTGCCAGCAGCGAAGGGACAGCATATGAGGGAGAGACCCAGTACTTC	CASSEGTAYEGETQYF
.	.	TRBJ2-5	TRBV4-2	TGTGCCAGCGGCCAGCCCCCCGGGGAGGCCCAAGAGACCCAGTACTTC	CASGQPPGEAQETQYF
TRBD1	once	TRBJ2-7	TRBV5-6	TGTGCCAGCAGCGCGGGACAGGGGGCAGTTCGGGTCTCCTACGAGCAGTACTTC	CASSAGQGAVRVSYEQYF
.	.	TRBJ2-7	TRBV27	TGTGCCAGCAGTTCGGGACCCCTCTACGAGCAGTACTTC	CASSSGPLYEQYF
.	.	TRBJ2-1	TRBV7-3	TGTGCCAGCAGCTACGGCGGTGAGCAGTTCTTC	CASSYGGEQFF
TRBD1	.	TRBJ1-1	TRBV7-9	TGTGCCAGCAGCTCAGACAGGGGGTCAATTGATTTCAACACTGAAGCTTTCTTT	CASSSDRGSIDFNTEAFF
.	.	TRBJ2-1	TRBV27	TGTGCCAGCAGTTTATCTAGGACTAATAGTCCTGAGCAGTTCTTC	CASSLSRTNSPEQFF
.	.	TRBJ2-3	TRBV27	TGTGCCAGCAGCACCGGGGCCATCGGGGCAGATACGCAGTATTTT	CASSTGAIGADTQYF
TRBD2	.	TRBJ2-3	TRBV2	TGTGCCAGCAGTGAGGCTAGCGGGGCAGATACGCAGTATTTT	CASSEASGADTQYF
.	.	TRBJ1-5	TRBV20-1	TGCAGTGCAGGGGATTACAATCAGCCCCAGCATTTT	CSAGDYNQPQHF
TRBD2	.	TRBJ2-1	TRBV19	TGTGCCAGTAGTACGTGGACTAGCGGCAATGAGCAGTTCTTC	CASSTWTSGNEQFF
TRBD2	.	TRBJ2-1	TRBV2	TGTGCCAGCAGTGAGCTAGGAGAAACCGGGACTAACGTCAATGAGCAGTTCTTC	CASSELGETGTNVNEQFF
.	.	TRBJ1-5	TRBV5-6	TGTGCCAGCAGCTGGGGGCAGGGAAATCAGCCCCAGCATTTT	CASSWGQGNQPQHF
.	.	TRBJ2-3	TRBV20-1	TGCAGTGCTAGAGTCCCCCCTTTGCTGAAGGGAGATACGCAGTATTTT	CSARVPPLLKGDTQYF
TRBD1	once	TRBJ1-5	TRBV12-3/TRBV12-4	TGTGCCAGCACTGGACAGGGTAGGCAGCCCCAGCATTTT	CASTGQGRQPQHF
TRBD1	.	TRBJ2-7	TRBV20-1	TGCAGTGCCCAAGAACAGGGGGGCGAGCAGTACTTC	CSAQEQGGEQYF
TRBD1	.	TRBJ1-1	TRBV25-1	TGTGCCAGCAGTGAGCGGGACAGAGAAGCTTTCTTT	CASSERDREAFF
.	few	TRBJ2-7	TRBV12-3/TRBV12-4	TGTGCCAGCAGTTTACGGGACCGAGCCTACGAGCAGTACTTC	CASSLRDRAYEQYF
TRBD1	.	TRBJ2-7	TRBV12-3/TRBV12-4	TGTGCCAGCAGAGACCGACAGGGCGACTACGAGCAGTACTTC	CASRDRQGDYEQYF
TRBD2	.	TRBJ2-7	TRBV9	TGTGCCAGCAGCGTATTTGCGGGGGGACCGGAGCAGTACTTC	CASSVFAGGPEQYF
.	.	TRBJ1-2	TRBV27	TGTGCCAGCAGTTTATCTTTGGGGGTTGGCTACACCTTC	CASSLSLGVGYTF